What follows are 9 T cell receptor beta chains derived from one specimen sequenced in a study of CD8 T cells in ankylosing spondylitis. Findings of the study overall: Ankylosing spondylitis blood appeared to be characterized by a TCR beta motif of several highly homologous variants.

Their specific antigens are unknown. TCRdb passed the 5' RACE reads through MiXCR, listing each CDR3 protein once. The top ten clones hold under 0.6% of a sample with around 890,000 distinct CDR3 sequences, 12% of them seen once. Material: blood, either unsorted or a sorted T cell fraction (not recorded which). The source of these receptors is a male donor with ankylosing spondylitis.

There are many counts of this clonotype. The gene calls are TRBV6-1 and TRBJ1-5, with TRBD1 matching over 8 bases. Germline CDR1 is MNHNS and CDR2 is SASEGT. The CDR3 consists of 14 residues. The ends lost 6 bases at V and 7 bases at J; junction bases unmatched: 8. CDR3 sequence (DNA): TGTGCCAGCAGCCTCGGGACAGGTTACCAGCCCCAGCATTTT. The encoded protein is CASSLGTGYQPQHF.

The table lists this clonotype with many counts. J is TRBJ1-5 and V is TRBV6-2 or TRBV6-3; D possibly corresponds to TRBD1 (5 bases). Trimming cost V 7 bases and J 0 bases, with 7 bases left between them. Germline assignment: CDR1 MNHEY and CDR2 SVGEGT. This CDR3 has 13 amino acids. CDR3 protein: CASTQGSNQPQHF. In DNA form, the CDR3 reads TGTGCCAGCACCCAGGGTAGCAATCAGCCCCAGCATTTT.

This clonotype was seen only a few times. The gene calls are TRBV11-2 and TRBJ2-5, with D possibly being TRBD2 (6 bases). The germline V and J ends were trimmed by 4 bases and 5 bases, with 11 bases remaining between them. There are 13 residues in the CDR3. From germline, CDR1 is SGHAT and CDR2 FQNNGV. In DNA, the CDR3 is TGTGCCAGCAGCTGGCTGGGGAGGGAGACCCAGTACTTC. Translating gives CASSWLGRETQYF.

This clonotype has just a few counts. The CDR3: CASSFQGRGEEQYF. In nucleotides, the CDR3 is TGTGCCAGCAGTTTCCAGGGCAGAGGGGAAGAGCAGTACTTC. The chain is built from TRBV27 and TRBJ2-7; D may match TRBD1 or TRBD2 (5 bases each). This CDR3 is 14 amino acids long. Germline V gives CDR1 MNHEY, CDR2 SMNVEV (reference sequence). V lost 3 bases and J 7 bases, leaving 16 bases between the germline ends.

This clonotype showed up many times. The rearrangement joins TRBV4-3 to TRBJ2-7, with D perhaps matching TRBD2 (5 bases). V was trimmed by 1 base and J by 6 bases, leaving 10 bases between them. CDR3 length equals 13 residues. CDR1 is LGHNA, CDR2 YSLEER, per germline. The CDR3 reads CASSQVGESEQYF. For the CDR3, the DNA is TGCGCCAGCAGCCAAGTCGGGGAGAGCGAGCAGTACTTC.

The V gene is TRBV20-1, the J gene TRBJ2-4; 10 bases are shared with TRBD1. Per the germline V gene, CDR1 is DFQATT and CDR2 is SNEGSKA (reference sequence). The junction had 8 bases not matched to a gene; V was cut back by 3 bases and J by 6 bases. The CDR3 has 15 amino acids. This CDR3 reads CSARGDRGSGNIQYF. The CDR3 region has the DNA TGCAGTGCTAGGGGGGACAGGGGAAGCGGAAACATTCAGTACTTC.

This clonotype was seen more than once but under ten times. This chain's CDR3 is CASSYVGGAWKQYF. CDR3 DNA: TGTGCCAGCAGTTACGTCGGTGGGGCCTGGAAGCAGTACTTC. The J gene is TRBJ2-7, the V gene TRBV6-5; possible D gene TRBD1, 5 bases. Germline CDR1 and CDR2: MNHEY and SVGAGI. The CDR3 has 14 amino acids. The V end lost 2 bases, the J end lost 8 bases, and 16 bases lay between the germline ends.

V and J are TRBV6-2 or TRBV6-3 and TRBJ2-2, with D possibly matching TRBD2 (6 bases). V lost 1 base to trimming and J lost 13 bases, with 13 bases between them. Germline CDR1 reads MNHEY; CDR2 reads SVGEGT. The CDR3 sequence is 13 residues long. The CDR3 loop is CASSYFGVRGLFF. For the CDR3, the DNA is TGTGCCAGCAGTTACTTCGGGGTGCGGGGGCTGTTTTTT.

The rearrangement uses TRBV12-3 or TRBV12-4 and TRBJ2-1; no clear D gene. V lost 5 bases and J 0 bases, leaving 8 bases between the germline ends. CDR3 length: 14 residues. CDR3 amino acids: CASSTIGSYNEQFF. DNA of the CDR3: TGTGCCAGCAGTACGATCGGCTCCTACAATGAGCAGTTCTTC.